This entry concerns a single TCR beta chain. Its antigen is as yet unknown. The data were obtained in a study of T cell responses to AZD1222 COVID-19 vaccine. Overall study: Some second doses came at about 4 weeks and others at about 12 weeks; these were pooled. Study-wide points: Rises in breadth and depth of Spike-specific TCRs came after two AZD1222 doses. Most donors were white British, females outnumbered males, and clonal diversity was possibly underestimated.

Assay used: immunoSEQ multiplex PCR; TCRdb lists only in-frame clones, some missing. In the table there are fewer than 150,000 clones, about nine tenths of which are singletons. Trimming removed 5 bases from V and 4 bases from J, with 15 bases in between. Looked up from germline, CDR1 is LGHNT and CDR2 is FRNRAP. The CDR3 length is 15 residues. The material was peripheral blood, obtained on day 0 of AZD1222 vaccination. This receptor was taken from an adult in good health. The gene calls are TRBV12-5 and TRBJ1-5; D uncertain. The DNA of the CDR3 is TGTGCTAGTGGTCCGGAGGCCCTTAGGAATCAGCCCCAGCATTTT. Protein product: CASGPEALRNQPQHF.